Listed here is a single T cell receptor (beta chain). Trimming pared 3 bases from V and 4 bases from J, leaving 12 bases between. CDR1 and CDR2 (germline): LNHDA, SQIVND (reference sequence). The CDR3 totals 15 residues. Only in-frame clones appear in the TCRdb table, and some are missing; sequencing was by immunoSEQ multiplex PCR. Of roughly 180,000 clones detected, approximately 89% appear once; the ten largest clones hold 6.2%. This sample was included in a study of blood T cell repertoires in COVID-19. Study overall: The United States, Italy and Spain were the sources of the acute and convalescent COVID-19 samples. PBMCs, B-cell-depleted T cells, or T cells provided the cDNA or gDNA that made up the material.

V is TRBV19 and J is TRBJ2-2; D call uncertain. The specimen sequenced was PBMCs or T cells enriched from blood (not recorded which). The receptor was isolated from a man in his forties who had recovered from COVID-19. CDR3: CASSIARVRTGELFF. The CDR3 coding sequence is TGTGCCAGTAGTATTGCCCGGGTACGCACCGGGGAGCTGTTTTTT.